Described below is a single TCR beta chain sequence and its context. What it binds is not known. These data belong to a study of graft-versus-host responses after intestinal transplantation. Overall study: Each of the recipients got a multivisceral, liver-intestinal, or isolated intestinal transplant. Whole-study findings and limits: Individuals who had graft-donor T cell macrochimerism had allografts that showed high graft-versus-host to host-versus-graft clonal ratios.

Clones were read by immunoSEQ multiplex PCR, and TCRdb kept only the in-frame ones, dropping some. The table has under 90,000 clones, 92% seen once; the top ten hold around 0.69%. The CDR3 length is 14 residues. CDR1 and CDR2 (germline): MGHRA, YSYEKL. The germline V and J ends were trimmed by 0 bases and 8 bases, with 11 bases remaining between them. This chain links TRBV4-1 with TRBJ2-1; D is perhaps TRBD2 (5 bases). The sequence came from a human patient who received an intestinal transplant, so some T cells may come from the graft donor. The sample consisted of PBMCs, taken 98 days after intestinal transplantation. The CDR3 DNA reads TGCGCCAGCAGCCAAGAAACGGGGATCGATGAGCAGTTCTTC. It is translated as CASSQETGIDEQFF.